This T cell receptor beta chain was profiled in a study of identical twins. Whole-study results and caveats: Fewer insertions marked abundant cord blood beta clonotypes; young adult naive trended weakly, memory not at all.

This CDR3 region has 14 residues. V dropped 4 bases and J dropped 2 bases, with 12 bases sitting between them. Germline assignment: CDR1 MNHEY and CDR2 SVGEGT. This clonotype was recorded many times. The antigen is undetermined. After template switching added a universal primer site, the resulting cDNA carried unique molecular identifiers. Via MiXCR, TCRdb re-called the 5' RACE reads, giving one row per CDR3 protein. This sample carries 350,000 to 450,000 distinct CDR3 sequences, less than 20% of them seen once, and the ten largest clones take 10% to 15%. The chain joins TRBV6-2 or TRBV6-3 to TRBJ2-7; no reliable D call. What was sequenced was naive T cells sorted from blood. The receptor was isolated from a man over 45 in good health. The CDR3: CASSSPQRAYEQYF. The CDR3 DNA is TGTGCCAGCAGTTCCCCTCAGCGAGCCTACGAGCAGTACTTC.